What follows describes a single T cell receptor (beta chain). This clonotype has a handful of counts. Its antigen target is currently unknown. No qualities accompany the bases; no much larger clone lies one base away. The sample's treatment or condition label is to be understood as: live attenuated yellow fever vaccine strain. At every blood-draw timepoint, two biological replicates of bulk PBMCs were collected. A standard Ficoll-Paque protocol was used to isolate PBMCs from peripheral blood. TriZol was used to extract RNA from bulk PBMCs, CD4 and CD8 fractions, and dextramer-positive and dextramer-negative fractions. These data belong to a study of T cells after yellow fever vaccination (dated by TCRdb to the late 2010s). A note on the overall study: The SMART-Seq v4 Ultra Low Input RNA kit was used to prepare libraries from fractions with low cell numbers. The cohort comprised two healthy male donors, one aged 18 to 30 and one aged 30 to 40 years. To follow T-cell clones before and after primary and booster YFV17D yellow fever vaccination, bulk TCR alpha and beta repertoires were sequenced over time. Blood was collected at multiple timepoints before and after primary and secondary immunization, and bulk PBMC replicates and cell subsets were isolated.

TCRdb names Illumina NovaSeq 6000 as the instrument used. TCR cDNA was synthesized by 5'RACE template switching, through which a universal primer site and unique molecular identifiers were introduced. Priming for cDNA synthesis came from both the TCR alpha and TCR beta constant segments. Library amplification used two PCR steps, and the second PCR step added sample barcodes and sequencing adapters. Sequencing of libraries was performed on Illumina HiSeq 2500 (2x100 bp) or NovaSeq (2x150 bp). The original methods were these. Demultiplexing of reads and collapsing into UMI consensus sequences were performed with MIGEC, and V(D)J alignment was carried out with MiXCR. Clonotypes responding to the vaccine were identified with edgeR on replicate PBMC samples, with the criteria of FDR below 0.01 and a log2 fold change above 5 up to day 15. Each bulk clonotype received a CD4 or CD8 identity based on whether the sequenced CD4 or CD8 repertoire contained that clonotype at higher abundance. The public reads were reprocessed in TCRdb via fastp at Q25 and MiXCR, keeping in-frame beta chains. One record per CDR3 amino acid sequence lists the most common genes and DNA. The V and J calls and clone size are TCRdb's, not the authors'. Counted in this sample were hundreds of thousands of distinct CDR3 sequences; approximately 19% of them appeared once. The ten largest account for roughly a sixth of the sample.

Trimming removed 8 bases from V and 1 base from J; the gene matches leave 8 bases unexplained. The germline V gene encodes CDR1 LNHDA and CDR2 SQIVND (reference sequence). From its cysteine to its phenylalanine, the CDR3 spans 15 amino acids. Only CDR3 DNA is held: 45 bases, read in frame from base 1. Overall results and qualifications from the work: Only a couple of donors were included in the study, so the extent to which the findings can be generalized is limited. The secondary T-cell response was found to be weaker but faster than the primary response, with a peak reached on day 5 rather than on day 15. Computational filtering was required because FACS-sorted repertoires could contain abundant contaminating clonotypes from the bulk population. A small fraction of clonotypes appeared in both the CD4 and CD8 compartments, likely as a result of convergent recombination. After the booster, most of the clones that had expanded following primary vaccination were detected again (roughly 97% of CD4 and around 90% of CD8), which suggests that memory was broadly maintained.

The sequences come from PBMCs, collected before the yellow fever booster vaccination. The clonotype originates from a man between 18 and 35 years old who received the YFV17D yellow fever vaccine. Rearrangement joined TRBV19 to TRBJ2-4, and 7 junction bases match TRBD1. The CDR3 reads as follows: CASGIQGDAKNIQYF. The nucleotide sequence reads TGTGCCAGTGGGATCCAGGGGGATGCCAAAAACATTCAGTACTTC. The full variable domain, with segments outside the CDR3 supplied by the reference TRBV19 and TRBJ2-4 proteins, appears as DGGITQSPKYLFRKEGQNVTLSCEQNLNHDAMYWYRQDPGQGLRLIYYSQIVNDFQKGDIAEGYSVSREKKESFPLTVTSAQKNPTAFYLCASGIQGDAKNIQYFGAGTRLSVL.